The T cell receptor (beta chain) described here comes from a study of tumor-infiltrating lymphocytes in primary liver carcinoma. Whole-study context: Roughly 3.5 to 8 million productive TCRbeta reads came from each sample, comparable across tissue types. Study-level findings and limits: Among top clones, only about 7-25% appeared in all five tumor regions. Overlap between tumor regions exceeded overlap of tumor with adjacent tissue or blood.

From roughly 18-30 mg of unsorted bulk tissue, DNA and RNA were co-extracted together. Starting material of 450 to 550 ng total RNA yielded TCR beta cDNA via a constant-region primer. A slightly modified ARM-PCR protocol with three nested multiplex PCR rounds produced these TCR beta libraries. The study ran its first two PCR rounds for roughly 9 cycles each, using TRBV1-TRBV30 forward primers and a C-beta reverse primer. TCRdb used MiXCR to reprocess the multiplex PCR reads, holding one entry per CDR3 protein. Here the sample spans roughly 78,000 distinct CDR3 sequences, roughly two thirds being singletons. Concerning this clonotype: Its antigen remains unidentified.

This CDR3 has 14 amino acids. Germline V CDR1 and CDR2: PRHDT, FYEKMQ (reference sequence). The V and J ends lost 5 bases and 10 bases, in that order; junction bases with no gene match: 9. The TCR sequence derives from a woman aged 55-75 years with primary liver carcinoma and hepatitis B virus infection. The sample consisted of liver tumor tissue from sampling region 4. Stated subset: tumor region T4, right-lateral pole. The chain is built from TRBV13 and TRBJ2-1; TRBD2 matches 9 bases. The CDR3 nucleotides are TGTGCCAGCAGCGGGGGGACTAGCCCTGAGGAGCAGTTCTTC. Translation: CASSGGTSPEEQFF.